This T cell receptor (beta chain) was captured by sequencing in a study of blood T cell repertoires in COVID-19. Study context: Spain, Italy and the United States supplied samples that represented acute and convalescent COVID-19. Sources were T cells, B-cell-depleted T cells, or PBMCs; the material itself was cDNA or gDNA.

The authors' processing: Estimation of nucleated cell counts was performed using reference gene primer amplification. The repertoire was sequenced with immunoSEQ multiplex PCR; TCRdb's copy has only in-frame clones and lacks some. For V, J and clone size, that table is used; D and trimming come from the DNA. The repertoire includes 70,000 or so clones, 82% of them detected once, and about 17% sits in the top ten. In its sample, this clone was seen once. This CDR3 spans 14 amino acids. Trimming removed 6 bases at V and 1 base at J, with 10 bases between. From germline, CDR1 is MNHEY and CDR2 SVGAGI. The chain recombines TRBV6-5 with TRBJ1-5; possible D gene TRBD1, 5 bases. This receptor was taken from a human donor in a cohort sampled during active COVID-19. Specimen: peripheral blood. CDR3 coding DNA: TGTGCCAGCAGGGCCAGGGTAAGCAATCAGCCCCAGCATTTT. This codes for CASRARVSNQPQHF.